One and the same sample provided the 31 T cell receptor beta chains below, sequenced in a study of tumor and adjacent non-tumor tissue in lung cancer. A modified ARM-PCR protocol with three rounds of nested PCR amplified TCRbeta. TCRdb ran MiXCR on the multiplex PCR reads and lists one entry per CDR3 protein. Here the sample spans 130,000 or so distinct CDR3 sequences, 55% to 75% being singletons. RNA was extracted from bulk tissue without any cell sorting. The source material was lung tumor tissue. The receptors derive from a man younger than 45 with non-small cell lung cancer.

Remarks on this clonotype: A much larger clone lies one base from this, so it may be a read error. The CDR3 does not close with the conserved phenylalanine or tryptophan, likely indicating a read error. This chain uses TRBV30 with TRBJ2-1; D may be TRBD1 (6 bases). Trimming pared 1 base from V and 3 bases from J, leaving 7 bases between. The CDR3 runs 13 residues. Germline V gene lookup returns CDR1 GTSNPN and CDR2 SVGIG (reference sequence). CDR3 sequence (DNA): TGTGCCTGGAGTGCGGACAGCTACAATGAGCAGTTCCTC. This translates into CAWSADSYNEQFL.

A remark on this clonotype: A much larger clone sits a single nucleotide away, making a read error possible. This sequence joins TRBV12-3 or TRBV12-4 and TRBJ1-5; D is perhaps TRBD1 (6 bases). Trimming removed 7 bases at V and 0 bases at J, with 10 bases between. There are 14 residues in the CDR3. The DNA of the CDR3 is TGTGCCAGCAACCGACAGGTTAGCAATCAGCCCCAGCATTTT. This translates into CASNRQVSNQPQHF.

This clonotype was observed a single time. One end of the junction is discordant with germline, which a read error may explain. The chain links TRBV6-1 to TRBJ1-5; 11 bases match TRBD1. Germline V gene lookup returns CDR1 MNHNS and CDR2 SASEGT. This CDR3 is 17 amino acids long. The CDR3 region is CVSSGDRGGYSNQPQHF. CDR3 coding DNA: TGTGTCAGCAGTGGGGACAGGGGGGGCTATAGCAATCAGCCCCAGCATTTT.

Note on this clonotype: A junction end diverges from the germline sequence, so it may reflect a read error. The chain couples TRBV29-1 to TRBJ1-5; D is unresolved. The end of the DNA fits TRBJ2-3 better, so the J call may be wrong. Germline values: CDR1 SQVTM, CDR2 ANQGSEA. The CDR3 has 13 residues. This CDR3 is CSIEIDSNQPQYF. CDR3 bases: TGCAGCATTGAGATAGATAGCAATCAGCCCCAGTATTTT.

A note on this clonotype: This may be a read error: a much more frequent sequence differs by one nucleotide. The CDR3 DNA sequence: TGTGCCATCAGTGAGGACCATGACCGGGACAGGATAGTTTTC. Translated: CAISEDHDRDRIVF. V usage is TRBV10-3 and J usage is TRBJ2-1; 8 nucleotides line up with TRBD1. This CDR3 is built from 14 residues. Germline lookup yields CDR1 ENHRY and CDR2 SYGVKD.

As regards this clonotype: Likely a read error: the CDR3 ends without its conserved phenylalanine or tryptophan. The chain's CDR3 is CSLFGTLTAGRLQYL. The CDR3 region has the DNA TGCAGCTTATTTGGGACCCTGACGGCTGGGCGTTTGCAGTATTTG. The chain is built from TRBV20-1 and TRBJ2-3, with D tentatively TRBD1 or TRBD2 (5 bases each). The CDR3 consists of 15 residues. Germline lookup yields CDR1 DFQATT and CDR2 SNEGSKA (reference sequence).

This chain joins TRBV7-8 and TRBJ2-3, with D perhaps matching TRBD1 (5 bases). The germline V gene has CDR1 SGHVS and CDR2 FQNEAQ. V gave up 7 bases and J gave up 5 bases, with 13 bases separating them. CDR3 length: 13 residues. CDR3 coding DNA: TGTGCCAGCACTCAAATCCAGGGAGATACGCAGTATTTT. Translated: CASTQIQGDTQYF.

This clonotype appeared a few times. The rearrangement uses TRBV6-2 or TRBV6-3 and TRBJ1-1; no definite D call. Between the trimmed V and J ends, which lost 2 bases and 5 bases, there was a span of 9 bases. The CDR3 has 13 residues. The germline gives CDR1 MNHEY, CDR2 SVGEGT. DNA of the CDR3: TGTGCCAGCAGTTACGTGATGTCGACTGAAGCTTTCTTT. Its protein is CASSYVMSTEAFF.

The chain joins TRBV29-1 to TRBJ2-5, with 8 bases aligning to TRBD1. This CDR3 is 15 amino acids long. V shed 7 bases and J 7 bases; nucleotides not matched to a gene: 17. Germline CDR1 SQVTM, CDR2 ANQGSEA. The chain's CDR3 is CSGPGQGNGLVTQYF. The CDR3 bases are TGCAGCGGGCCCGGACAGGGAAACGGACTTGTGACCCAGTACTTC.

Of note for this clonotype: With a much larger clone just one base away, this may be a read error. This chain's CDR3 is CASRPQGYGYTF. The CDR3 DNA follows: TGTGCCAGCAGACCACAGGGATATGGCTACACCTTC. V usage is TRBV6-2 or TRBV6-3 and J usage is TRBJ1-2; D is perhaps TRBD1 (6 bases). The germline V gene has CDR1 MNHEY and CDR2 SVGEGT. V lost 6 bases to trimming and J lost 5 bases, with 10 bases between them. The CDR3 spans 12 residues.

As regards this clonotype: The junction differs from germline at one of its ends, possibly a read error. The V gene is TRBV11-2, the J gene TRBJ2-7, with D unclear. Germline CDR1 is SGHAT and CDR2 is FQNNGV. The CDR3 extends over 14 amino acids. The CDR3 sequence: CASSLCPGAYERYF. Here the CDR3 DNA reads TGTGCCAGCAGCTTATGTCCAGGAGCCTACGAGCGGTACTTC.

On this clonotype: Because the CDR3 is missing its conserved closing phenylalanine or tryptophan, this is likely a read error. This chain connects TRBV20-1 to TRBJ2-2; TRBD2 might be the D (6 bases). This CDR3 contains 16 residues. Germline V gene data show CDR1 as DFQATT and CDR2 as SNEGSKA (reference sequence). The CDR3 here is CSTRAYGGSVSRELFL. CDR3 sequence (DNA): TGCAGTACTAGAGCCTATGGAGGGAGTGTATCCAGGGAGCTGTTTCTT.

For this clonotype: The junction departs from the called germline gene at one end, perhaps through a read error. The chain links TRBV20-1 to TRBJ2-1, with D uncertain. The CDR3 runs 15 residues. Germline V gives CDR1 DFQATT, CDR2 SNEGSKA (reference sequence). The CDR3 DNA reads TGCGGTGCCAGAGACCATCAGGTCTCCTACAATGAGCAGTTCTTC. The encoded protein is CGARDHQVSYNEQFF.

This clonotype was found a few times. This sequence joins TRBV5-1 and TRBJ1-4; no clear D gene. Germline V gene sequence: CDR1 SGHRS, CDR2 YFSETQ. CDR3 length: 14 amino acids. V was shortened by 4 bases and J by 8 bases, with 15 bases between the two germline ends. The CDR3 is CASSATGNFEKLFF. Here the CDR3 DNA reads TGCGCCAGCAGCGCCACCGGCAATTTCGAAAAACTGTTTTTT.

The chain carries TRBV5-1 and TRBJ1-1, with no clear D. The CDR3 sequence is 15 residues long. The V and J ends lost 2 bases and 3 bases respectively, with 14 bases between them. The germline V gene encodes CDR1 SGHRS and CDR2 YFSETQ. The CDR3 protein is CASSFAPGGDTEAFF. The CDR3 coding sequence is TGCGCCAGCAGCTTTGCCCCGGGTGGCGACACTGAAGCTTTCTTT.

The chain couples TRBV10-1 to TRBJ2-2; 9 bases fit TRBD1. The junction had 13 bases not matched to a gene; V was cut back by 1 base and J by 7 bases. This CDR3 is 18 amino acids long. CDR1 and CDR2 from the germline V gene are WNHNN and SYGVQD (reference sequence). CDR3 nucleotides: TGCGCCAGCAGTGAGTTTGGAGTCCGGGACAGGGACAACGGGGAGCTGTTTTTT. It is translated as CASSEFGVRDRDNGELFF.

Comments on this clonotype: This may arise from a read error, as a much more abundant clone is one base away. This chain connects TRBV29-1 to TRBJ2-7, with D maybe TRBD1 (6 bases). Germline lookup yields CDR1 SQVTM and CDR2 ANQGSEA. The CDR3 spans 13 residues. The CDR3 DNA follows: TGCAGCGTTGAAGGAGACGGATACAGGGAGCTGTACTTC. As protein: CSVEGDGYRELYF.

The table lists this clonotype with a few counts. The chain is built from TRBV11-2 and TRBJ1-6, with unresolved D. V lost 2 bases and J 12 bases, leaving 17 bases between the germline ends. The CDR3 length is 15 residues. Germline V lookup: CDR1 SGHAT, CDR2 FQNNGV. CDR3 in amino acids: CASSLLDDNYLPLHF. The CDR3 coding sequence is TGTGCCAGCAGCTTACTGGACGACAACTATTTACCCCTCCACTTT.

The chain is built from TRBV7-8 and TRBJ2-2; TRBD1 matches 8 bases. The J segment lost 1 base and the V segment lost 5 bases, leaving 12 bases of the junction unmatched. Germline V lookup: CDR1 SGHVS, CDR2 FQNEAQ. This CDR3 has 18 residues. CDR3 region: CASSAELGDRQNTGELFF. CDR3 sequence (DNA): TGTGCCAGCAGCGCCGAACTGGGGGACAGGCAGAACACCGGGGAGCTGTTTTTT.

Note on this clonotype: One junction end disagrees with the germline gene, perhaps due to a read error. The chain links TRBV6-2 or TRBV6-3 to TRBJ2-1; TRBD1 matches at 8 bases. CDR3 length: 15 residues. The germline CDR1 and CDR2 sequences are MNHEY and SVGEGT. The CDR3 protein is CASNYRGASYNEQFF. In DNA, the CDR3 is TGTGCCAGCAATTACAGGGGGGCCTCCTACAATGAGCAGTTCTTC.

The table lists this clonotype with many counts. The CDR3 sequence: CASSQVNSGNNSPLHF. CDR3 nucleotide sequence: TGTGCCAGCAGCCAAGTCAACAGTGGGAATAATTCACCCCTCCACTTT. The chain has TRBV4-2 and TRBJ1-6; D is unclear. V lost 1 base to trimming and J lost 5 bases, with 12 bases between them. CDR3 length: 16 amino acids. Germline V lookup: CDR1 LGHNA, CDR2 YNFKEQ.

About this clonotype: The germline gene is not matched at one end of the junction; a read error may be the cause. This rearrangement joins TRBV4-1 to TRBJ2-1; D is undetermined. The germline V gene has CDR1 MGHRA and CDR2 YSYEKL. The CDR3 is 13 residues long. This CDR3 reads CASSHPKGNGQFF. The CDR3 nucleotides are TGCGCCAGCAGCCACCCCAAGGGCAATGGGCAGTTCTTC.

This clonotype came up once. An end of the junction differs from the germline gene, which may be a read error. This sequence joins TRBV4-1 and TRBJ2-7, with D possibly TRBD1 on 6 matching bases. This CDR3 spans 16 amino acids. Per the germline V gene, CDR1 is MGHRA and CDR2 is YSYEKL. Written as DNA, the CDR3 is TGCGCCAGCAACCAAGATGAGATGGGACAAACCAACGAGCAGTATTTC. Its protein product is CASNQDEMGQTNEQYF.

With respect to this clonotype: Compared with germline, one end of the junction differs, possibly owing to a read error. The rearrangement uses TRBV11-3 and TRBJ1-6; no reliable D call. This CDR3 has 14 residues. CDR1 SGHNT and CDR2 YENEEA come from the germline V gene. CDR3 sequence reads: CASSLGPAGSLLHF. The CDR3 bases are TGTGCCAGCAGCTTAGGTCCAGCGGGGTCACTCCTCCACTTT.

This clonotype was seen at least ten times. The chain links TRBV6-6 to TRBJ2-7; D remains ambiguous. The length of the CDR3 is 15 residues. V was pared by 4 bases and J by 5 bases, with 18 bases between. Per the germline V gene, CDR1 is MNHNY and CDR2 is SVGAGI (reference sequence). Here the CDR3 DNA reads TGTGCCAGCAGTTCGAATAGGCGAGGAGTCGACGAGCAGTACTTC. The encoded protein is CASSSNRRGVDEQYF.

On this clonotype itself: Possible read error: a much larger clone is one base away. The chain employs TRBV29-1 and TRBJ2-1, with 8 bases identical to TRBD2. This CDR3 is built from 14 residues. V gave up 6 bases and J gave up 6 bases; unmatched junction bases: 10. CDR1 and CDR2 (germline): SQVTM, ANQGSEA. CDR3 sequence: CSVARTSWSNEQFF. CDR3 coding DNA: TGCAGCGTCGCCAGGACTAGCTGGAGCAATGAGCAGTTCTTC.

Details on this clonotype: This may come from a read error, since a much larger clone is one base off. The gene calls are TRBV6-2 or TRBV6-3 and TRBJ1-2; D not certain. The CDR3 is made up of 12 amino acids. Germline CDR1 is MNHEY and CDR2 is SVGEGT. The CDR3 loop is CVSSYGHYGYTF. For the CDR3, the DNA is TGTGTCAGCAGTTACGGACACTATGGCTACACCTTC.

A remark on this clonotype: Sequence at one end of the junction differs from germline and may be a read error. CDR3 nucleotides: TGCGCCACCTGTCGGCGGGACAGGGCCTACGAGCAGTACTTC. Amino acid sequence: CATCRRDRAYEQYF. The V gene is TRBV24-1, the J gene TRBJ2-7; 9 bases map to TRBD1. This CDR3 has 14 residues. The germline V gene has CDR1 KGHDR and CDR2 SFDVKD.

Remarks on this clonotype: This may stem from a read error, because a much larger clone lies one nucleotide away. V is TRBV4-2 and J is TRBJ2-7; 8 bases agree with TRBD2. This CDR3 region has 16 residues. J lost 3 bases, V lost 0 bases, and 7 bases had no gene match. CDR1 LGHNA and CDR2 YNFKEQ come from the germline V gene. CDR3 sequence: CASSQEGSGGFYEQYF. DNA for the CDR3: TGTGCCAGCAGCCAAGAGGGGAGCGGGGGATTCTACGAGCAGTACTTC.

In this sample, this clonotype turned up many times. V usage is TRBV6-5 and J usage is TRBJ2-7; 8 nucleotides align to TRBD2. With V trimmed by 2 bases and J by 9 bases, 9 bases remained unmatched. There are 14 residues in the CDR3. Germline V lookup: CDR1 MNHEY, CDR2 SVGAGI. The CDR3 is CASSYDGRGRVQYF. DNA of the CDR3: TGTGCCAGCAGTTACGACGGGAGGGGCCGTGTGCAGTACTTC.

For this clonotype: No conserved phenylalanine or tryptophan ends this CDR3, so it is likely a read error. It is unclear where the CDR3 begins or ends on the DNA, so no DNA is shown, and the CDR3 is as TCRdb lists it. This chain joins TRBV20-1 and TRBJ2-3; TRBD1 is taken as the D call from the table, unchecked against the DNA. Looked up from germline, CDR1 is DFQATT and CDR2 is SNEGSKA (reference sequence). Inclusive of both ends, the CDR3 amounts to 13 amino acids. CDR3 protein: CTAFRDHTNTRYS.